These 19 T cell receptor beta chains were sequenced from one sample in a study of OX40 agonist ivuxolimab in advanced cancers. Sequencing used immunoSEQ multiplex PCR; TCRdb keeps in-frame clones, though not all of them. This sample has tens of thousands of clones; over 85% occur once, and the top ten carry less than 30%. The specimen comprised CD4+ or CD8+ T cells sorted from blood, sampled in a trial of the OX40 agonist ivuxolimab. The receptors come from an adult with an advanced solid tumor such as melanoma, head and neck, liver or kidney cancer.

J is TRBJ1-5 and V is TRBV19, with D possibly matching TRBD1 (5 bases). Germline V gene lookup returns CDR1 LNHDA and CDR2 SQIVND (reference sequence). Trimming shortened V by 5 bases and J by 1 base, and 9 bases separated the two germline ends. There are 14 residues in the CDR3. This CDR3 is CASSWWGSNQPQHF. The CDR3 DNA reads TGTGCCAGTAGTTGGTGGGGGAGCAATCAGCCCCAGCATTTT.

The chain recombines TRBV7-9 with TRBJ2-1, with 7 bases that match TRBD2. There are 16 residues in the CDR3. Germline CDR1 is SEHNR and CDR2 is FQNEAQ (reference sequence). V lost 5 bases and J lost 7; bases outside the gene matches: 14. The CDR3 sequence is CASSRGSGLAENEQFF. CDR3 DNA sequence: TGTGCCAGCAGCCGCGGAAGTGGGCTAGCGGAGAATGAGCAGTTCTTC.

This chain links TRBV6-1 with TRBJ1-1; D remains unclear. The CDR3 runs to 14 residues. The ends were cut back, 6 bases at V and 0 bases at J, with 11 bases in the middle. CDR1 MNHNS and CDR2 SASEGT come from the germline V gene. The CDR3 is CASREGSVNTEAFF. For the CDR3, the DNA is TGTGCCAGCAGAGAGGGTTCGGTGAACACTGAAGCTTTCTTT.

The rearrangement joins TRBV7-9 to TRBJ2-5; 7 bases fit TRBD2. Per germline, CDR1 SEHNR and CDR2 FQNEAQ (reference sequence). V shed 5 bases, J shed 4 bases, and the junction held 10 bases outside the gene matches. CDR3 length: 15 amino acids. The CDR3 DNA follows: TGTGCCAGCAGCCACCGGGAGGAGATGGGAGAGACCCAGTACTTC. As protein: CASSHREEMGETQYF.

CDR3 region: CASSLGTSGGDNEQFF. The CDR3 bases are TGTGCCAGCAGCTTGGGGACTAGCGGGGGGGACAATGAGCAGTTCTTC. The chain joins TRBV11-3 to TRBJ2-1, with 16 bases identical to TRBD2. V shed 3 bases, J shed 5 bases, and the junction held 1 base outside the gene matches. The CDR3 is 16 residues long. Germline V gene data show CDR1 as SGHNT and CDR2 as YENEEA.

The chain employs TRBV4-1 and TRBJ2-5; 13 bases match TRBD2. J gave up 5 bases and V 4 bases, and 13 bases lay outside the gene matches. The CDR3 consists of 18 residues. In germline, CDR1 is MGHRA, CDR2 YSYEKL. The CDR3 reads CASSPHLYGTSGTETQYF. Here the CDR3 DNA reads TGCGCCAGCAGCCCCCACCTTTACGGGACTAGCGGGACGGAGACCCAGTACTTC.

V and J are TRBV30 and TRBJ2-7; D possibly corresponds to TRBD1 (6 bases). The CDR3 totals 12 residues. V was clipped by 5 bases and J by 5 bases, with 13 bases between them. Per germline, CDR1 GTSNPN and CDR2 SVGIG (reference sequence). CDR3 sequence (DNA): TGTGCCTGGTCAGGGGTTTCGAACGAGCAGTACTTC. Residues: CAWSGVSNEQYF.

The gene calls are TRBV19 and TRBJ2-3, with 9 bases lining up with TRBD2. V dropped 6 bases and J dropped 2; count of bases not matched to a gene: 9. The CDR3 totals 16 residues. Germline-derived CDR1 and CDR2 are LNHDA and SQIVND (reference sequence). CDR3 nucleotide sequence: TGTGCCAGTAGATCCCTAAGACTAGCGGCCACAGATACGCAGTATTTT. Translation: CASRSLRLAATDTQYF.

V is TRBV2 and J is TRBJ1-5, with 8 bases fitting TRBD1. The length of the CDR3 is 13 residues. The V gene end was trimmed by 6 bases and the J gene end by 7 bases; junction bases not matched to a gene: 5. Germline V gene sequence: CDR1 SNHLY, CDR2 FYNNEI. CDR3 protein: CASRGTGGQPQHF. CDR3 sequence (DNA): TGTGCCAGCAGGGGGACAGGAGGACAGCCCCAGCATTTT.

The chain uses TRBV19 and TRBJ2-7; D ambiguous. Per the germline V gene, CDR1 is LNHDA and CDR2 is SQIVND (reference sequence). V dropped 5 bases and J dropped 10 bases, with 15 bases sitting between them. CDR3 size: 12 residues. CDR3 nucleotide sequence: TGTGCCAGTAGTCTCGGGCAGGAAGGACAGTACTTC. Translating it yields CASSLGQEGQYF.

The chain combines TRBV9 with TRBJ2-7, with TRBD1 identical over 7 bases. Germline V gives CDR1 SGDLS, CDR2 YYNGEE. CDR3 length: 13 residues. Trimming removed 4 bases from V and 2 bases from J; junction bases left unmatched: 3. CDR3 DNA: TGTGCCAGCAGCCCCACAGGGGCCTACGAGCAGTACTTC. Amino acid sequence: CASSPTGAYEQYF.

The V call is TRBV2, the J call TRBJ1-1, with D possibly matching TRBD1 (5 bases). V dropped 7 bases and J dropped 0 bases, with 15 bases sitting between them. This CDR3 has 15 residues. Germline V lookup: CDR1 SNHLY, CDR2 FYNNEI. Here the CDR3 DNA reads TGTGCCAGCATAGACCTCCAGACAGTGAACACTGAAGCTTTCTTT. It yields the protein CASIDLQTVNTEAFF.

The chain carries TRBV28 and TRBJ2-4; D possibly matches TRBD1 or TRBD2 (5 bases each). V was pared by 4 bases and J by 10 bases, with 17 bases between. CDR3 length: 14 residues. Germline loops: CDR1 MDHEN, CDR2 SYDVKM. The chain's CDR3 is CASSSGTPGRIQYF. The CDR3 DNA sequence: TGTGCCAGCAGTTCTGGGACGCCGGGTCGGATTCAGTACTTC.

This clone was seen more than once but under ten times. The chain uses TRBV7-7 and TRBJ2-7, with 11 nucleotides matching TRBD1. This CDR3 has 15 residues. Trimming cost V 5 bases and J 0 bases; bases outside gene matches: 3. The germline gives CDR1 SSHAT, CDR2 FNYEAQ (reference sequence). CDR3 in amino acids: CASSDGTGGSYEQYF. As DNA, the CDR3 is TGTGCCAGCAGCGACGGGACAGGGGGCTCCTACGAGCAGTACTTC.

The chain employs TRBV7-6 and TRBJ1-5; weak D call: TRBD1 (6 bases). The V end lost 5 bases, the J end lost 6 bases, and 17 bases lay between the germline ends. The CDR3 sequence is 15 residues long. Germline CDR1 SGHVS, CDR2 FNYEAQ. In nucleotides, the CDR3 is TGTGCCAGCAGCCCGATCAGGGGTAGGGGTCAGCCCCAGCATTTT. Amino acid sequence: CASSPIRGRGQPQHF.

This sequence joins TRBV6-4 and TRBJ1-2, with D perhaps TRBD1 (5 bases). Germline CDR1 is MRHNA and CDR2 is SNTAGT. This CDR3 is 15 amino acids long. Trimming took off 8 bases at V and 4 bases at J, with 20 bases between the two ends. In DNA, the CDR3 is TGTGCCAGCCGCCCCGAGCGGGGCGAAATCTATGGCTACACCTTC. It specifies CASRPERGEIYGYTF.

The V and J genes are TRBV14 and TRBJ1-2, with a weak D call TRBD1 (5 bases). The V gene's germline CDR1 is SGHDN and CDR2 FVKESK. Deletions cut 0 bases from V and 0 bases from J, with 17 bases between. The CDR3 length is 18 residues. CDR3: CASSQDWVGTDTNYGYTF. CDR3 nucleotide sequence: TGTGCCAGCAGCCAAGATTGGGTCGGGACGGATACTAACTATGGCTACACCTTC.

This clone was seen only once. V gene TRBV7-6 combines with J gene TRBJ1-1, with 9 nucleotides matching TRBD1. The CDR3 runs to 13 residues. V shed 6 bases and J 9 bases; nucleotides not matched to a gene: 8. Germline-derived CDR1 and CDR2 are SGHVS and FNYEAQ. This chain's CDR3 is CASSKNRGQQAFF. CDR3 nucleotides: TGTGCCAGCAGTAAAAACAGGGGGCAACAAGCTTTCTTT. The complete variable domain, with remaining parts taken from reference TRBV7-6 and TRBJ1-1, reads GAGVSQSPRYKVTKRGQDVALRCDPISGHVSLYWYRQALGQGPEFLTYFNYEAQQDKSGLPNDRFSAERPEGSISTLTIQRTEQRDSAMYRCASSKNRGQQAFFGQGTRLTVV.

This clone was seen only once. This chain links TRBV10-1 with TRBJ2-3; D gene uncertain. The V gene's germline CDR1 is WNHNN and CDR2 SYGVQD (reference sequence). V dropped 4 bases and J dropped 3 bases, with 11 bases sitting between them. The CDR3 runs 14 residues. The CDR3 DNA reads as TGCGCCAGCAGTGGGGATAGAATAACAGATACGCAGTATTTT. Protein: CASSGDRITDTQYF.